These 23 T cell receptor beta chains originate from one sample sequenced in a study of OX40 agonist ivuxolimab in advanced cancers. TCRdb's table, derived via immunoSEQ multiplex PCR, lists solely in-frame clones and lacks some. The sample consists of roughly 46,000 clones, roughly 90% of them appearing once. The material sequenced was CD4+ or CD8+ T cells sorted from blood, taken in a trial of the OX40 agonist ivuxolimab. These receptors were taken from an adult with an advanced solid tumor such as melanoma, head and neck, liver or kidney cancer.

J is TRBJ1-2 and V is TRBV7-2, with 7 bases aligning to TRBD1. Germline assignment: CDR1 SGHTA and CDR2 FQGNSA. The V and J ends lost 4 bases and 1 base, in that order; junction bases with no gene match: 6. The CDR3 totals 15 residues. This chain's CDR3 is CASSSPGQLNYGYTF. CDR3 bases: TGTGCCAGCAGCTCACCGGGACAGCTTAACTATGGCTACACCTTC.

The chain uses TRBV28 and TRBJ2-7, with unresolved D. V was shortened by 5 bases and J by 0 bases, with 8 bases between the two germline ends. Germline V gene lookup returns CDR1 MDHEN and CDR2 SYDVKM. This CDR3 has 13 residues. The CDR3 region has the DNA TGTGCCAGCAGTCCAAGGAGCTCCTACGAGCAGTACGTC. Encoded protein: CASSPRSSYEQYV.

This chain's CDR3 is CASSVASGTGETQYF. CDR3 nucleotide sequence: TGTGCCAGCAGCGTTGCTTCCGGGACAGGGGAGACCCAGTACTTC. This rearrangement joins TRBV9 to TRBJ2-5, with 9 positions matching TRBD1. The CDR3 is 15 residues long. Per the germline V gene, CDR1 is SGDLS and CDR2 is YYNGEE. After removal of 2 bases from V and 5 bases from J, the junction contained 7 bases not matched to a gene.

V gene TRBV27 combines with J gene TRBJ2-2; D unclear. Germline V CDR1 and CDR2: MNHEY, SMNVEV (reference sequence). This CDR3 has 15 residues. V lost 3 bases to trimming and J lost 4 bases, with 12 bases between them. The CDR3: CASSLLGLGTGELFF. As DNA, the CDR3 is TGTGCCAGCAGTTTGTTGGGGTTGGGCACCGGGGAGCTGTTTTTT.

The rearrangement links TRBV19 to TRBJ2-5, with D possibly matching TRBD2 (5 bases). Trimming removed 4 bases from V and 0 bases from J, with 21 bases in between. The CDR3 has 18 residues. Germline CDR1 LNHDA, CDR2 SQIVND (reference sequence). In DNA form, the CDR3 reads TGTGCCAGTAGTACAGAAGGCGTGTTCTACGGGAACCAAGAGACCCAGTACTTC. It is translated as CASSTEGVFYGNQETQYF.

V gene TRBV4-2 combines with J gene TRBJ2-2; TRBD2 matches 9 bases. V gave up 0 bases and J gave up 5 bases; unmatched junction bases: 10. Germline-derived CDR1 and CDR2 are LGHNA and YNFKEQ. This CDR3 comprises 18 residues. The CDR3 here is CASSQDDIGREGTGELFF. CDR3 nucleotide sequence: TGTGCCAGCAGCCAAGATGATATTGGGCGGGAGGGGACCGGGGAGCTGTTTTTT.

The chain has TRBV4-1 and TRBJ1-6; D not certain. V lost 0 bases and J 3 bases, leaving 12 bases between the germline ends. Per germline, CDR1 MGHRA and CDR2 YSYEKL. The CDR3 spans 17 residues. Written as DNA, the CDR3 is TGCGCCAGCAGCCAAGATCTCGGCAGGCACTATAATTCACCCCTCCACTTT. Translated: CASSQDLGRHYNSPLHF.

The count of this clone is one. CDR3 loop: CASSSLTGQYF. In DNA, the CDR3 is TGTGCCAGCAGCTCGTTGACAGGACAGTACTTC. The V call is TRBV11-2, the J call TRBJ2-5; tentatively, D is TRBD1 (6 bases). Per germline, CDR1 SGHAT and CDR2 FQNNGV. V was pared by 4 bases and J by 11 bases, with 11 bases between. The length of the CDR3 is 11 residues.

The V and J genes are TRBV30 and TRBJ2-2; 12 bases match TRBD2. The CDR3 is 17 amino acids. Germline trimming cut 5 bases from V and 3 bases from J; bases unmatched to any gene: 10. Germline CDR1 reads GTSNPN; CDR2 reads SVGIG (reference sequence). The CDR3 DNA follows: TGTGCCTGGGCACGGACTAGCGGGGTTATTGACACCGGGGAGCTGTTTTTT. Translated: CAWARTSGVIDTGELFF.

The DNA for the CDR3 is TGCGCCAGCAGTGAGGGGCAGGCACCCCTCCACTTT. Translated, it gives CASSEGQAPLHF. The chain is built from TRBV10-1 and TRBJ1-6; D gene uncertain. Between the trimmed V and J ends, which lost 2 bases and 11 bases, there was a span of 7 bases. In germline, CDR1 is WNHNN, CDR2 SYGVQD (reference sequence). The CDR3 is made up of 12 amino acids.

The rearrangement uses TRBV4-3 and TRBJ2-5; D may correspond to TRBD1 or TRBD2 (6 bases each). Trimming removed 0 bases at V and 2 bases at J, with 13 bases between. The V gene's germline CDR1 is LGHNA and CDR2 YSLEER. The CDR3 extends over 16 amino acids. The DNA for the CDR3 is TGCGCCAGCAGCCAAGATTGGGGGGCGGAGCAAGAGACCCAGTACTTC. Protein: CASSQDWGAEQETQYF.

The V call is TRBV9, the J call TRBJ2-7, with TRBD2 identical over 11 bases. Germline CDR1 and CDR2: SGDLS and YYNGEE. The CDR3 consists of 14 residues. The V gene end was trimmed by 7 bases and the J gene end by 4 bases; junction bases not matched to a gene: 7. The CDR3 sequence: CASGEGTSGYEQYF. The CDR3 nucleotides are TGTGCCAGCGGCGAGGGGACTAGCGGTTACGAGCAGTACTTC.

The V call is TRBV30, the J call TRBJ2-7; 7 nucleotides agree with TRBD2. There are 13 residues in the CDR3. V trimming: 2 bases; J trimming: 3 bases; junction bases outside the gene matches: 4. Germline V lookup: CDR1 GTSNPN, CDR2 SVGIG (reference sequence). The CDR3 sequence is CAWSLRERYEQYF. CDR3 nucleotide sequence: TGTGCCTGGAGTCTGCGGGAGCGCTACGAGCAGTACTTC.

In its sample, this clone was seen once. The V gene is TRBV28, the J gene TRBJ2-7; 9 nucleotides agree with TRBD1. The CDR3 runs 14 residues. CDR1 is MDHEN and CDR2 is SYDVKM in the germline V gene. V gave up 6 bases and J gave up 2 bases; unmatched junction bases: 5. The CDR3, as DNA: TGTGCCAGCAGCCAAACAGGGGGCCCCTACGAGCAGTACTTC. Translated: CASSQTGGPYEQYF.

The V call is TRBV5-1, the J call TRBJ2-1; no definite D call. The V gene lost 2 bases and the J gene lost 8 bases, with 23 bases spanning the gap. CDR1 SGHRS and CDR2 YFSETQ come from the germline V gene. CDR3 size: 17 residues. The CDR3 loop is CASSFTRSGPAGHEQFF. The CDR3 bases are TGCGCCAGCAGCTTCACCAGGTCGGGCCCAGCCGGGCATGAGCAGTTCTTC.

This chain connects TRBV5-4 to TRBJ2-1, with TRBD2 matching 8 bases. CDR3 size: 16 residues. Germline loops: CDR1 SGHNT, CDR2 YYREEE (reference sequence). V gave up 4 bases and J gave up 0 bases; unmatched junction bases: 6. CDR3 sequence reads: CASSGRSGSSYNEQFF. The CDR3 nucleotides read TGTGCCAGCAGCGGTCGAAGCGGGAGCTCCTACAATGAGCAGTTCTTC.

This clone is a singleton in its sample. V gene TRBV4-3 combines with J gene TRBJ2-2; 7 positions match TRBD1. CDR1 is LGHNA and CDR2 is YSLEER in the germline V gene. With 3 bases clipped from V and 6 bases from J, the junction kept 10 bases outside the gene matches. This CDR3 has 16 residues. CDR3: CASSHLTGVPAGELFF. CDR3 DNA sequence: TGCGCCAGCAGCCACCTAACAGGGGTTCCTGCCGGGGAGCTGTTTTTT.

The rearrangement joins TRBV9 to TRBJ2-1; D may be TRBD1 (6 bases). The V end lost 3 bases, the J end lost 4 bases, and 11 bases lay between the germline ends. In germline, CDR1 is SGDLS, CDR2 YYNGEE. The CDR3 loop spans 14 amino acids. CDR3 DNA: TGTGCCAGCAGCGCGCAGGGGTTGTACAATGAGCAGTTCTTC. Translating gives CASSAQGLYNEQFF.

V is TRBV13 and J is TRBJ2-6; D ambiguous. Germline V gene lookup returns CDR1 PRHDT and CDR2 FYEKMQ (reference sequence). V lost 4 bases, J lost 0 bases, and 4 bases lay in between. The CDR3 contains 14 residues. The DNA for the CDR3 is TGTGCCAGCAGCTCCGTCTCTGGGGCCAACGTCCTGACTTTC. Translation gives CASSSVSGANVLTF.

The rearrangement links TRBV19 to TRBJ2-7; 7 bases align to TRBD2. The junction had 5 bases not matched to a gene; V was cut back by 3 bases and J by 6 bases. CDR1 and CDR2 (germline): LNHDA, SQIVND (reference sequence). The CDR3 has 13 amino acids. CDR3 nucleotides: TGTGCCAGTAGTATGGGACTATCCACCGAGCAGTACTTC. Translated: CASSMGLSTEQYF.

The rearrangement uses TRBV5-6 and TRBJ2-5, with D possibly matching TRBD1 (6 bases). The V end was cut by 3 bases, the J end by 5 bases, with 14 bases between. From germline, CDR1 is SGHDT and CDR2 YYEEEE. CDR3 size: 14 residues. CDR3 amino acids: CASSWDTGSETQYF. CDR3 in DNA: TGTGCCAGCAGCTGGGATACAGGGTCGGAGACCCAGTACTTC.

The rearrangement links TRBV4-1 to TRBJ1-6; no clear D. CDR1 MGHRA and CDR2 YSYEKL come from the germline V gene. Trimming stripped 1 base from V and 0 bases from J, with 7 bases between. The CDR3 has 16 amino acids. The CDR3 nucleotides are TGCGCCAGCAGCCAAGCCGGCTACTCCTATAATTCACCCCTCCACTTT. This gives the protein CASSQAGYSYNSPLHF.

This clone was picked up one time. The V and J genes are TRBV6-6 and TRBJ2-1, with TRBD2 matching 8 bases. Per germline, CDR1 MNHNY and CDR2 SVGAGI (reference sequence). The CDR3 consists of 16 residues. The junction had 7 bases not matched to a gene; V was cut back by 4 bases and J by 2 bases. This chain's CDR3 is CASSSSSGGPYNEQFF. The CDR3 DNA reads as TGTGCCAGCAGTTCCTCGTCGGGGGGGCCCTACAATGAGCAGTTCTTC.